These T cell receptor beta chains were read from a single sample in a study of blood T cell repertoires in COVID-19. Here immunoSEQ multiplex PCR was the method, and the copy in TCRdb shows in-frame clones only, minus some. The sample carries 100,000 to 150,000 clones, about 89% recorded once. Sequenced input: peripheral blood. These receptor sequences come from a man aged 45-60 years with active or convalescent COVID-19. The CDR3 runs from the conserved cysteine through the conserved F or W. D genes are given only for firm matches. Part of the rows lack a size; the others show once, few, many or a class for expanded clones.

TRBV5-1,TRBJ1-5,-,-,CASSLGGQGQPQHF,TGCGCCAGCAGCTTGGGGGGACAAGGTCAGCCCCAGCATTTT
TRBV30,TRBJ2-2,TRBD2,once,CAWSVLAGNTGELFF,TGTGCCTGGAGTGTACTAGCGGGGAACACCGGGGAGCTGTTTTTT
TRBV7-6,TRBJ1-1,-,-,CASRSQENTEAFF,TGTGCCAGCAGGTCACAGGAGAACACTGAAGCTTTCTTT
TRBV9,TRBJ1-2,TRBD1,few,CASSVERSVGQTYGYTF,TGTGCCAGCAGCGTAGAAAGGTCCGTGGGACAGACCTATGGCTACACCTTC
TRBV5-5,TRBJ2-5,TRBD1,-,CASSWTGDRETQYF,TGTGCCAGCAGCTGGACAGGGGATAGGGAGACCCAGTACTTC
TRBV5-4,TRBJ1-4,TRBD1,-,CASSLRGPNEKLFF,TGTGCCAGCAGCTTGAGGGGGCCCAATGAAAAACTGTTTTTT
TRBV11-2,TRBJ2-5,-,-,CASSLNPAGSGETQYF,TGTGCCAGCAGCTTGAACCCGGCCGGGTCCGGAGAGACCCAGTACTTC
TRBV28,TRBJ1-3,-,-,CASSLQVSGNTIYF,TGTGCCAGCAGTTTACAGGTCTCTGGAAACACCATATATTTT
TRBV19,TRBJ1-4,TRBD1,-,CASSTTGSNEKLFF,TGTGCCAGTAGCACGACAGGGAGTAATGAAAAACTGTTTTTT
TRBV4-3,TRBJ1-2,-,-,CASSHISGTHLDYGYTF,TGCGCCAGCAGCCACATCTCCGGGACACACCTGGACTATGGCTACACCTTC
TRBV4-3,TRBJ2-7,-,once,CASSQDSGGLPYEQYF,TGCGCCAGCAGCCAAGATTCCGGAGGGCTCCCCTACGAGCAGTACTTC
TRBV28,TRBJ1-5,-,-,CASNQGSEIAPQHF,TGTGCCAGCAATCAGGGTTCTGAGATAGCGCCCCAGCATTTT
TRBV5-1,TRBJ2-7,TRBD2,few,CASSLNPHGTSGYEQYF,TGCGCCAGCAGCTTAAATCCGCACGGGACTAGCGGATACGAGCAGTACTTC
TRBV27,TRBJ1-2,-,-,CASSLAGGRYGYTF,TGTGCCAGCAGTCTAGCGGGGGGGCGCTATGGCTACACCTTC